This record concerns one T cell receptor delta chain sequence. This sample includes further DNA sequences coding for the same CDR3. These data are taken from a study of gamma-delta T cells after stem cell transplantation. TCRdb re-called the RT-PCR reads through CATT. The data show under 3,000 delta-chain clones, 5.6% seen once. Germline CDR1 and CDR2: GEAIGNYY and EKD. The CDR3 is 21 amino acids. V shed 0 bases and J shed 0 bases, with 20 bases lying between them. This chain links TRDV2 with TRDJ3; D is unresolved. This TCR derives from a human donor. It is not recorded whose cells these are; they may come from a transplant donor. Source material: gamma-delta T cells. The CDR3 DNA is TGTGCCTGTGACACCGGCGAGCTCGGAGGTTTTAGCTCCTGGGACACCCGACAGATGTTTTTC. It is translated as CACDTGELGGFSSWDTRQMFF.